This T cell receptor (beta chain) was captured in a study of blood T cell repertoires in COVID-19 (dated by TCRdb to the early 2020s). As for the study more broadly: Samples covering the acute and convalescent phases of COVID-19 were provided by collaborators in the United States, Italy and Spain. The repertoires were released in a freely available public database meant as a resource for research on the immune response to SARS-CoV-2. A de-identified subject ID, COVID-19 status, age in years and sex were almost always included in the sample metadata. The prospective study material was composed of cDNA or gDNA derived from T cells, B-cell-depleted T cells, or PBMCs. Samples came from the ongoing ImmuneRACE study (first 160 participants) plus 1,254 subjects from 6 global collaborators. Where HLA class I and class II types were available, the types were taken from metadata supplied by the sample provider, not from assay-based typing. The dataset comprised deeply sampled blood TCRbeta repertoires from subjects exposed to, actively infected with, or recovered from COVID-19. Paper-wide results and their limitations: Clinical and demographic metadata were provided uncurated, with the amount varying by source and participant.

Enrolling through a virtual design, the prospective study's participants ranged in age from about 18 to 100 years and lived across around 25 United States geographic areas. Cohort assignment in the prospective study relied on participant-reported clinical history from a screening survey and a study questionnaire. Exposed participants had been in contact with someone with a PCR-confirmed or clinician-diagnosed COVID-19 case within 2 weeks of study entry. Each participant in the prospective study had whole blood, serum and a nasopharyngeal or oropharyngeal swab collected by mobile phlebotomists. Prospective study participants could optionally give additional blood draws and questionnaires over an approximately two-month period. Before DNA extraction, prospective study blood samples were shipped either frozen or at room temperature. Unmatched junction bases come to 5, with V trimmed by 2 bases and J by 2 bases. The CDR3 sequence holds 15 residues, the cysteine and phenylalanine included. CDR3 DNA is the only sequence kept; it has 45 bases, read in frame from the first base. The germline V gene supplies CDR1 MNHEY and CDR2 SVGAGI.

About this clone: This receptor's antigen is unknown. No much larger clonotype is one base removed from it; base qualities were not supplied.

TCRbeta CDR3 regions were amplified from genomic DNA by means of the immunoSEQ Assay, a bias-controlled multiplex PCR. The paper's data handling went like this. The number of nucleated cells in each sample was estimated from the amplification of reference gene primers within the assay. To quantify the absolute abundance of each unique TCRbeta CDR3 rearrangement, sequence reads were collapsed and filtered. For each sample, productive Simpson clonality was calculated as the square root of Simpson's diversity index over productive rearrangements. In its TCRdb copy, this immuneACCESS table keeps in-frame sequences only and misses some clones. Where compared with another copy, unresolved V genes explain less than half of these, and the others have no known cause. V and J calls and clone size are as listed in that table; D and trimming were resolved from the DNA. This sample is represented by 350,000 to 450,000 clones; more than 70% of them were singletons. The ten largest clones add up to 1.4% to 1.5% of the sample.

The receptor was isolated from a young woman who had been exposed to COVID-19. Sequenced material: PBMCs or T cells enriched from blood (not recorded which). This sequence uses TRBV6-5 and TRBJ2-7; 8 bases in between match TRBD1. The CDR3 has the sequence CASSYRDRHPYEQYF. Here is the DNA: TGTGCCAGCAGTTACCGGGACAGGCATCCCTACGAGCAGTACTTC.